These T cell receptor beta chains were read from a single sample in a study of blood T cell repertoires in COVID-19. Sequencing was performed with immunoSEQ multiplex PCR; in TCRdb, only in-frame clones are kept and a portion is missing. The data contain 25,000 to 35,000 clones, nearly 90% of them singletons. Sequenced material: peripheral blood. These receptors all come from a human donor with acute or convalescent COVID-19. The donor label of this sample is uncertain. Each CDR3 is given with its conserved first and last residue. D genes are given only for firm matches. Expanded clones are given a class, and other clones once, few, many or no size at all.

v_gene	abundance	d_gene	j_gene	CDR3nt	CDR3aa
TRBV29-1	-	-	TRBJ1-1	TGCAGCGTCAAACAGGTAAATCTGGCGGCTTTCTTT	CSVKQVNLAAFF
TRBV4-3	-	-	TRBJ2-3	TGCGCCAGCAGCCAAGGCCAGTCAGATACGCAGTATTTT	CASSQGQSDTQYF
TRBV6-4	-	TRBD2	TRBJ2-1	TGTGCCAGCAGAGATACTAGCGGGAGTATTTCCTACAATGAGCAGTTCTTC	CASRDTSGSISYNEQFF
TRBV20-1	-	-	TRBJ1-2	TGCAGTGCTAGTTCGGGGGGTGGCTACACCTTC	CSASSGGGYTF
TRBV6-5	-	TRBD1	TRBJ1-4	TGTGCCAGCAAACGGAACAGGGGAGGCTACGAAAAACTGTTTTTT	CASKRNRGGYEKLFF
TRBV27	-	TRBD1	TRBJ2-1	TGTGCCAGCAGGGGAGGACAGGGTTGGGAGCAGTTCTTC	CASRGGQGWEQFF
TRBV19	once	-	TRBJ1-2	TGTGCCAGTAGTAGAGGCTATGGCTACACCTTC	CASSRGYGYTF
TRBV10-3	-	-	TRBJ1-1	TGTGCCATCAGTGACGGGGAGCAAACTGAAGCTTTCTTT	CAISDGEQTEAFF
TRBV2	-	TRBD1	TRBJ1-3	TGTGCCAGCCTCGGACAGGCTGTTGGAAACACCATATATTTT	CASLGQAVGNTIYF
TRBV3-1/TRBV3-2	-	-	TRBJ1-2	TGTGCCAGCAGCCAATCATTCCAGGGCCTATATGGCTACACCTTC	CASSQSFQGLYGYTF
TRBV3-1/TRBV3-2	-	TRBD1	TRBJ2-3	TGTGCCAGCAGCCCTTTGAGGGGGCAAGCAGATACGCAGTATTTT	CASSPLRGQADTQYF
TRBV16	-	-	TRBJ2-7	TGTGCCAGCAGCCAATCCTATTACTACGAGCAGTACTTC	CASSQSYYYEQYF
TRBV27	-	-	TRBJ1-1	TGTGCCAGCAGTTTCAGACAGATTATAATGGTTACTGAAGCTTTCTTT	CASSFRQIIMVTEAFF
TRBV6-6	-	-	TRBJ2-6	TGTGCCAGCAGCCTACAGGGTCGTGGGGCCAACGTCCTGACTTTC	CASSLQGRGANVLTF
TRBV19	-	TRBD1	TRBJ2-5	TGTGCCAGTAGGACAGGGGCAGCTGGGACCCAGTACTTC	CASRTGAAGTQYF
TRBV7-8	-	-	TRBJ1-1	TGTGCCAGCAGCTCGAGCCGGGGAAACACTGAAGCTTTCTTT	CASSSSRGNTEAFF
TRBV5-1	-	TRBD2	TRBJ2-7	TGCGCCAGCAGCTTGGCCCCCCCTAGCGGGATTTCGAGCTCCTACGAGCAGTACTTC	CASSLAPPSGISSSYEQYF
TRBV4-2	once	-	TRBJ2-3	TGTGCCAGCAGCCAAGAGGGCACCCCTCGCACAGATACGCAGTATTTT	CASSQEGTPRTDTQYF
TRBV28	-	TRBD1	TRBJ1-2	TGTGCCAGCAGATCAAGCCTCAGGGGGCTGGGTGGCTACACCTTC	CASRSSLRGLGGYTF
TRBV27	-	TRBD2	TRBJ2-5	TGTGCCAGCAGTATCCGGCCCCGGACTAGCGGGAGAGCCCAGGAGACCCAGTACTTC	CASSIRPRTSGRAQETQYF
TRBV12-3/TRBV12-4	-	-	TRBJ1-5	TGTGCCAGCAGTGGGGGGAGCAATCAGCCCCAGCATTTT	CASSGGSNQPQHF
TRBV15	few	TRBD1	TRBJ2-7	TGTGCCACCAGCCGAGGACAGGCCAGCTCCTACGAGCAGTACTTC	CATSRGQASSYEQYF
TRBV29-1	-	-	TRBJ1-4	TGCAGCGTGGACTCAGGTGCTGGGGGGGCCCGGCTGTTTTTT	CSVDSGAGGARLFF
TRBV5-8	-	-	TRBJ2-7	TGTGCCAGCAGCTCGAAGACAATCTACGAGCAGTACTTC	CASSSKTIYEQYF
TRBV18	once	-	TRBJ1-1	TGTGCCAGCTCACCAGTGGGGGGGGGCAGAGGCACTGAAGCTTTCTTT	CASSPVGGGRGTEAFF
TRBV5-5	-	TRBD2	TRBJ2-3	TGTGCCAGCAGCTTGGTTCGGACTAGCTTAGTGGGGGGCCCCGCGTATACGCAGTATTTT	CASSLVRTSLVGGPAYTQYF
TRBV27	-	-	TRBJ1-1	TGTGCCAGCAGTTTACCAAACACAGGGAGTAGGCGAACTTTCTTT	CASSLPNTGSRRTFF
TRBV19	-	-	TRBJ1-2	TGTGCCAGTAGGGACAGAGGAGTTGATGGCTACACCTTC	CASRDRGVDGYTF
TRBV2	-	-	TRBJ1-5	TGTGCCAGCAGTGCGGACAGCAACAATCAGCCCCAGCATTTT	CASSADSNNQPQHF
TRBV15	-	-	TRBJ1-2	TGTGCCACCAGCAGAGATTTCATTGATGGCTACACCTTC	CATSRDFIDGYTF
TRBV24-1	-	TRBD1	TRBJ2-2	TGTGCCACCAGTGATTCCCGACAGGGGGAGTCTGGGGAGCTGTTTTTT	CATSDSRQGESGELFF
TRBV7-3	-	TRBD2	TRBJ2-1	TGTGCCAGCAGCTTATCGGGACTAGCGAACAATGAGCAGTTCTTC	CASSLSGLANNEQFF
TRBV7-8	-	TRBD1	TRBJ1-4	TGTGCCAGCAGCCTTAGACAGGGTAATGAAAAACTGTTTTTT	CASSLRQGNEKLFF
TRBV18	-	TRBD1	TRBJ2-5	TGTGCCAGCTCACCCGACGAGGGGGCAGAGACCCAGTACTTC	CASSPDEGAETQYF
TRBV18	once	TRBD1	TRBJ2-1	TGTGCCAGCTCACCAGGGACAGTTCCTAATGAGCAGTTCTTC	CASSPGTVPNEQFF
TRBV6-1	-	TRBD1	TRBJ2-3	TGTGCCAGCAGTGTCTCCGGGACAGGGGGTTCGGATACGCAGTATTTT	CASSVSGTGGSDTQYF
TRBV5-1	-	-	TRBJ2-5	TGCGCCAGCAGCTTGGCTCAAGCGGATCGGCGGAGAGAGACCCAGTACTTC	CASSLAQADRRRETQYF
TRBV7-9	-	-	TRBJ2-5	TGTGCCAGCAGCTTAGGAGGGCAAGAGACCCAGTACTTC	CASSLGGQETQYF
TRBV18	-	-	TRBJ1-4	TGTGCCAGCTCACCACCCCTCTCGCGGGGGCCCAATGAAAAACTGTTTTTT	CASSPPLSRGPNEKLFF
TRBV18	-	TRBD1	TRBJ2-1	TGTGCCAGCTCATCAAGGACAGGGAGCTCCTACAATGAGCAGTTCTTC	CASSSRTGSSYNEQFF
TRBV18	-	TRBD1	TRBJ2-1	TGTGCCAGCTCACCACTGGGGACAGGGGGCAATGAGCAGTTCTTC	CASSPLGTGGNEQFF
TRBV6-2/TRBV6-3	-	-	TRBJ2-4	TGTGCCAGCCGTTCCGGGGGTGACATTCAGTACTTC	CASRSGGDIQYF
TRBV11-3	-	TRBD2	TRBJ2-3	TGTGCCAGCAGCCCGGGGGGAGACACAGATACGCAGTATTTT	CASSPGGDTDTQYF
TRBV5-1	-	-	TRBJ1-1	TGCGCCAGCAGCTTGGACGGTTACACTGAAGCTTTCTTT	CASSLDGYTEAFF
TRBV9	-	TRBD1	TRBJ2-5	TGTGCCAGCAGCGCTTCAGAGGGGACAGGGGGCGCGAAGACCCAGTACTTC	CASSASEGTGGAKTQYF
TRBV7-7	-	-	TRBJ2-3	TGTGCTAGCAGCCTCAGGGGTCTCGTCACAGATACGCAGTATTTT	CASSLRGLVTDTQYF
TRBV27	-	-	TRBJ2-5	TGTGCCAGCAGTTTATTTCGCGAGGAGACCCAGTACTTC	CASSLFREETQYF
TRBV30	-	-	TRBJ2-1	TGTGCCTGGGAACTAGCTCCCCTGGGGAATGAGCAGTTCTTC	CAWELAPLGNEQFF
TRBV6-6	-	TRBD2	TRBJ2-7	TGTGCCAGCAAGATGGGACTAGCGGGCCCTGGGGAGCAGTACTTC	CASKMGLAGPGEQYF
TRBV30	-	-	TRBJ2-7	TGTGCCTGGAGTCAGGGGTACGAGCAGTACTTC	CAWSQGYEQYF
TRBV6-6	-	TRBD1	TRBJ1-6	TGTGCCAGCAGTTACTCGACTCAGGGGGCAAATTCACCCCTCCACTTT	CASSYSTQGANSPLHF
TRBV6-2/TRBV6-3	-	-	TRBJ1-6	TGTGCCAGCAGTCCCAGCGGCCGACGTTCCTCACCCCTCCACTTT	CASSPSGRRSSPLHF
TRBV19	-	TRBD1	TRBJ2-5	TGTGCCAGTAGTACGGACAGGGGGCCCTCAGAGACCCAGTACTTC	CASSTDRGPSETQYF
TRBV9	-	TRBD2	TRBJ2-1	TGTGCCAGCAGCGTAGTGGGACTAGCGGGAGTGGGGGAGCAGTTCTTC	CASSVVGLAGVGEQFF